This TCR beta chain was profiled in a study of T cells after somatic rescue of genetic block. The CDR3 covers 16 residues. Trimming left V 0 bases short and J 1 base short, with 13 bases between. CDR1 and CDR2 from the germline V gene are LGHNA and YNFKEQ. The table came from immunoSEQ multiplex PCR; TCRdb's copy has only in-frame clones and leaves some out. The sample yields under 150,000 clones, around nine tenths seen once. This TCR derives from a woman younger than 30. What was sequenced was peripheral blood mononuclear cells (PBMCs). The chain joins TRBV4-2 to TRBJ2-7; D gene ambiguous. CDR3 in DNA: TGTGCCAGCAGCCAAGAATGGGCCGGTGGATCCTACGAGCAGTACTTC. Encoded protein: CASSQEWAGGSYEQYF.